The T cell receptor (beta chain) described here comes from a study of tumor-infiltrating lymphocytes in primary liver carcinoma. Looking at the study overall: Each of the growths was stage T1-T3 N0M0, extending roughly 4.2 to 11 cm across.

TCR beta cDNA came from around 500 ng total RNA, primed with a constant-region primer. Each TCR beta library was derived from three nested multiplex PCR rounds that employed slightly modified ARM-PCR. Forward primers for TRBV1-TRBV30 and a C-beta reverse primer served the first two PCR rounds, at around 9 cycles each. TCRdb re-called the multiplex PCR reads with MiXCR, one entry per CDR3 protein. The data contain about 50,000 distinct CDR3 sequences, roughly 80% of them singletons. The CDR3 runs 14 residues. Germline V lookup: CDR1 PRHDT, CDR2 FYEKMQ (reference sequence). Study findings and constraints: Present in all five tumor regions were only about 7-25% of the top clones. Reduced overlap was seen in tumor-adjacent and tumor-blood pairs versus tumor region pairs.

About this clonotype: Its antigen is still unknown. One end of the junction is discordant with germline, which a read error may explain.

Joint extraction of RNA and DNA used roughly 18-34 mg of bulk tissue that was unsorted. The sequenced sample was liver tumor tissue from sampling region 5. Subset here: tumor region T5, tumor centre. The chain employs TRBV13 and TRBJ1-5, with D hard to call. The receptor was isolated from a man aged 35 to 55 with primary liver carcinoma and hepatitis B virus infection. CDR3 nucleotides: TGTGCCAGCGGCTTAGGCGGTAGCATTCAGCCCCAGCATTTT. Its translation is CASGLGGSIQPQHF.